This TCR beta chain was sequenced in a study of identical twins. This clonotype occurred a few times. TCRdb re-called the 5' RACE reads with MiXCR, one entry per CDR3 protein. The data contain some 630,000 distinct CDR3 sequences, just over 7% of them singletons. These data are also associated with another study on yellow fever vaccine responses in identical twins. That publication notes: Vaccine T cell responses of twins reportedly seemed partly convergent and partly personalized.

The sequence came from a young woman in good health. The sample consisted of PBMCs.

The DNA for the CDR3 is TGTGCCAGCAGCCAACTTTTTGAGAGATTTAACACTGAAGCTTTCTTT. As protein: CASSQLFERFNTEAFF. The chain has TRBV4-2 and TRBJ1-1; D gene unclear. Deletions cut 2 bases from V and 2 bases from J, with 15 bases between. Germline values: CDR1 LGHNA, CDR2 YNFKEQ. The CDR3 runs to 16 residues.